This TCR beta chain is drawn from a study of T cells in Graves' hyperthyroidism and ophthalmopathy. What was amplified from RNA transcripts were TCR beta CDR3 regions. HTBI primers were the set used in a first-round RT-PCR of the TCR CDR3. Via MiXCR, TCRdb re-called the multiplex PCR reads, giving one row per CDR3 protein. The sample lists 380,000 or so distinct CDR3 sequences, approximately 19% seen once, with 3.7% in the top ten. V dropped 1 base and J dropped 2 bases, with 9 bases sitting between them. The CDR3 length is 14 residues. Germline values: CDR1 KGHSH, CDR2 LQKENI. The chain uses TRBV18 and TRBJ2-7; D is ambiguous. This TCR was recovered from a young woman with Graves' hyperthyroidism. Sequenced material: blood. The chain's CDR3 is CASSPRPETYEQYF. CDR3 coding DNA: TGTGCCAGCTCACCACGTCCAGAGACCTACGAGCAGTACTTC.